Listed here is a single TCR beta chain. This sample is part of a study of T cell changes during pregnancy in multiple sclerosis. The CDR3 extends over 14 amino acids. With V trimmed by 6 bases and J by 5 bases, 6 bases remained unmatched. Looked up from germline, CDR1 is MNHEY and CDR2 is SVGAGI. Produced via immunoSEQ multiplex PCR; TCRdb's table is partial and in-frame only. The sample has some 70,000 clones, 91% seen once; the top ten hold approximately 0.84%. This clonotype was sampled from a female donor with multiple sclerosis, enrolled in a pregnancy study. The material was peripheral blood, obtained in the second trimester of pregnancy. The rearrangement links TRBV6-5 to TRBJ2-3; 9 bases are a match to TRBD2. In DNA, the CDR3 is TGTGCCAGCAGCTCTAGCGGGGTCTTAGATACGCAGTATTTT. Protein sequence: CASSSSGVLDTQYF.